Each of the 14 T cell receptor beta chains below was sequenced from the same sample in a study of T cell repertoires in cytomegalovirus infection. No antigen is known for these receptors. TCRdb ran MiXCR on the reads and lists one entry per CDR3 protein. The profile covers about 900,000 distinct CDR3 sequences, with roughly 30% appearing a single time and more than 12% taken by the ten largest. The material sequenced was cultured CD8+ T cells from PBMCs, taken from culture after CMV antigen stimulation. The receptors here all came from a human donor in good health (CMV status not recorded). Some clones in this sample may be carry-over from other donors' samples.

This clonotype was picked up a small number of times. The chain links TRBV7-8 to TRBJ1-2; perhaps TRBD1 as D (5 bases). Germline CDR1 SGHVS, CDR2 FQNEAQ. The germline V and J ends were trimmed by 3 bases and 6 bases, with 14 bases remaining between them. CDR3 size: 14 residues. In DNA, the CDR3 is TGTGCCAGCAGCTTGCGGGGGGGGAATGATGGCTACACCTTC. It codes for CASSLRGGNDGYTF.

This clonotype was seen many times. In nucleotides, the CDR3 is TGTGCCAGCAGCCCTAGCGCCTTGAGCTCCTACAATGAGCAGTTCTTC. It yields the protein CASSPSALSSYNEQFF. The rearrangement uses TRBV7-2 and TRBJ2-1; weak D call: TRBD2 (6 bases). This CDR3 contains 16 residues. Germline lookup yields CDR1 SGHTA and CDR2 FQGNSA. Trimming removed 5 bases from V and 0 bases from J, with 14 bases in between. The entire variable domain, with the rest obtained from reference TRBV7-2 and TRBJ2-1, is as follows: GAGVSQSPSNKVTEKGKDVELRCDPISGHTALYWYRQSLGQGLEFLIYFQGNSAPDKSGLPSDRFSAERTGGSVSTLTIQRTQQEDSAVYLCASSPSALSSYNEQFFGPGTRLTVL.

The table lists this clonotype with a few counts. J is TRBJ1-2 and V is TRBV10-2, with 8 bases fitting TRBD1. The length of the CDR3 is 12 residues. Losses at the gene ends were 8 bases for V and 6 bases for J; bases not matched to a gene: 5. From germline, CDR1 is WSHSY and CDR2 SAAADI. The CDR3 sequence: CASWGQADGYTF. As DNA, the CDR3 is TGCGCCAGCTGGGGACAGGCCGATGGCTACACCTTC.

This clonotype was observed at least ten times. This chain uses TRBV7-9 with TRBJ2-7; perhaps D is TRBD1 or TRBD2 (5 bases each). Between the trimmed V and J ends, which lost 5 bases and 2 bases, there was a span of 13 bases. The CDR3 sequence is 14 residues long. Germline CDR1 reads SEHNR; CDR2 reads FQNEAQ (reference sequence). DNA of the CDR3: TGTGCCAGCAGCCGCCGGGACCTCCCCTACGAGCAGTACTTC. Residues: CASSRRDLPYEQYF.

This sequence joins TRBV7-9 and TRBJ1-1, with D tentatively TRBD1 (6 bases). The CDR3 is 15 amino acids. V lost 4 bases to trimming and J lost 0 bases, with 12 bases between them. The V gene's germline CDR1 is SEHNR and CDR2 FQNEAQ (reference sequence). The CDR3 reads CASSSLGGLNTEAFF. CDR3 bases: TGTGCCAGCAGCTCTTTGGGGGGGCTGAACACTGAAGCTTTCTTT.

The chain uses TRBV6-1 and TRBJ1-1; 7 positions agree with TRBD1. V was pared by 1 base and J by 1 base, with 12 bases of the junction left unmatched. This CDR3 spans 18 amino acids. Germline V CDR1 and CDR2: MNHNS, SASEGT. The CDR3, as DNA: TGTGCCAGCAGTGAAGTGGGCTGGACAGGACTCCAGAACACTGAAGCTTTCTTT. This encodes CASSEVGWTGLQNTEAFF.

The V call is TRBV6-4, the J call TRBJ2-3; D gene ambiguous. The germline gives CDR1 MRHNA, CDR2 SNTAGT. V lost 2 bases, J lost 0 bases, and 18 bases lay in between. The CDR3 spans 18 residues. CDR3 in DNA: TGTGCCAGCAGTGACGAAGGAGTGGGCACTCAAAGCACAGATACGCAGTATTTT. Protein product: CASSDEGVGTQSTDTQYF.

The chain couples TRBV6-2 or TRBV6-3 to TRBJ1-1; 9 bases line up with TRBD1. CDR1 is MNHEY, CDR2 SVGEGT, per germline. The CDR3 has 19 amino acids. V dropped 2 bases and J dropped 8; count of bases not matched to a gene: 21. The CDR3 DNA sequence: TGTGCCAGCAGTTACCCGCCCCTCCCCGTGGACAGGGGCCAGGGGGAAGCTTTCTTT. Translation gives CASSYPPLPVDRGQGEAFF.

This clonotype showed up just a few times. The chain has TRBV7-9 and TRBJ2-3; D gene uncertain. The CDR3 is 14 amino acids. Looked up from germline, CDR1 is SEHNR and CDR2 is FQNEAQ (reference sequence). V was cut by 1 base and J by 4 bases, with 9 bases left in between. The CDR3 DNA follows: TGTGCCAGCAGCTTAGGGCTTACCTCAGATACGCAGTATTTT. Its translation is CASSLGLTSDTQYF.

The gene calls are TRBV6-5 and TRBJ2-1; 7 bases are a match to TRBD1. The CDR3 contains 15 residues. The germline V gene encodes CDR1 MNHEY and CDR2 SVGAGI. The V gene end was trimmed by 0 bases and the J gene end by 3 bases; junction bases not matched to a gene: 2. The CDR3 DNA reads as TGTGCCAGCAGTTACTCAACAGGGGTCTACAATGAGCAGTTCTTC. The encoded protein is CASSYSTGVYNEQFF.

This clonotype occurred many times. The chain's CDR3 is CASSDRQPLQPQHF. CDR3 DNA: TGTGCCAGCAGTGATCGGCAGCCCCTTCAGCCCCAGCATTTT. The genes are TRBV2 and TRBJ1-5; D uncertain. The V gene's germline CDR1 is SNHLY and CDR2 FYNNEI. This CDR3 region has 14 residues. Trimming left V 3 bases short and J 6 bases short, with 12 bases between.

Notes on this clonotype: Relative to the germline gene, one junction end is altered; a read error may explain this. This chain joins TRBV6-6 and TRBJ1-5; 7 positions agree with TRBD1. The CDR3 length is 15 residues. From germline, CDR1 is MNHNY and CDR2 SVGAGI (reference sequence). CDR3 DNA: TGTGCCAGCAGTTACATTGACAGGGCTGATCAGCCCGAGCATTTT. This codes for CASSYIDRADQPEHF.

The CDR3 region has the DNA TGTGCCAGCAGCGTAGGAGCCCCCGTCGACTACGAGCAGTACTTC. It encodes CASSVGAPVDYEQYF. The chain combines TRBV9 with TRBJ2-7; no clear D gene. Germline V gene sequence: CDR1 SGDLS, CDR2 YYNGEE. The CDR3 is 15 amino acids. Trimming removed 0 bases from V and 3 bases from J, with 13 bases in between.

This clonotype has a count of ten or more. The J gene is TRBJ2-4, the V gene TRBV7-9; D is unclear. With 0 bases removed from V and 7 bases from J, the gap between germline ends came to 10 bases. Germline CDR1 reads SEHNR; CDR2 reads FQNEAQ (reference sequence). The CDR3 runs 14 residues. CDR3 sequence (DNA): TGTGCCAGCAGCTTAGCGAGGCAAGGGAACATTCAGTACTTC. Translating it yields CASSLARQGNIQYF.